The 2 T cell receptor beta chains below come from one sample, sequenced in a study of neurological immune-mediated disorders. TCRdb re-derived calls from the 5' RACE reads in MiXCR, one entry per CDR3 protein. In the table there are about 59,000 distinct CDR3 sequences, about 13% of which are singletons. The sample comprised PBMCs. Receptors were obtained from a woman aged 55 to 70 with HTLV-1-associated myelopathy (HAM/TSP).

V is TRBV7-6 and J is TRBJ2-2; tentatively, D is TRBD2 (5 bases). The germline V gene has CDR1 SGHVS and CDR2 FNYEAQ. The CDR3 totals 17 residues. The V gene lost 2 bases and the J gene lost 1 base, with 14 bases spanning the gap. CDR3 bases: TGTGCCAGCAGCTTAAACTCGGGGATAGGGAACACCGGGGAGCTGTTTTTT. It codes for CASSLNSGIGNTGELFF.

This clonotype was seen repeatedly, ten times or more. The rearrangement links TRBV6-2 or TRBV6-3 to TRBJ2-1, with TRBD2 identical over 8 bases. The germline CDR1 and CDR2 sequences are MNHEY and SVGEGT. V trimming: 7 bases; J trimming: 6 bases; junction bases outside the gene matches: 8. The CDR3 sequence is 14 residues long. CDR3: CASILRGGLNEQFF. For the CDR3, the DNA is TGTGCCAGCATCCTTCGGGGGGGGCTCAATGAGCAGTTCTTC.